The 27 T cell receptor beta chains below were found in one sample sequenced in a study of cytomegalovirus exposure and HLA in healthy donors. The PCR employed 60 Vbeta primers together with 13 Jbeta primers. Produced via immunoSEQ multiplex PCR; TCRdb's table is partial and in-frame only. The data contain roughly 100,000 clones, around 62% of them seen just once; the ten biggest clones take up around 4%. Sequenced: PBMCs. Receptor source: a man younger than 45 in good health and CMV-seropositive.

V is TRBV2 and J is TRBJ2-7; the D gene is possibly TRBD2 (6 bases). The CDR3 extends over 15 amino acids. V was pared by 1 base and J by 4 bases, with 14 bases between. CDR1 is SNHLY and CDR2 is FYNNEI in the germline V gene. The CDR3 DNA reads TGTGCCAGCAGTGAAGTTGGAGGGAAGGGTTACGAGCAGTACTTC. Encoded protein: CASSEVGGKGYEQYF.

V gene TRBV18 combines with J gene TRBJ1-5; D is possibly TRBD1 (5 bases). Germline V gene lookup returns CDR1 KGHSH and CDR2 LQKENI. The germline V and J ends were trimmed by 2 bases and 1 base, with 9 bases remaining between them. The CDR3 extends over 15 amino acids. The DNA of the CDR3 is TGTGCCAGCTCACCAGGGGGGATGAGCAATCAGCCCCAGCATTTT. Its translation: CASSPGGMSNQPQHF.

This chain uses TRBV6-6 with TRBJ2-2; a weak D match, TRBD1 (6 bases). The V end was cut by 6 bases, the J end by 7 bases, with 9 bases between. Germline CDR1 is MNHNY and CDR2 is SVGAGI (reference sequence). The CDR3 runs to 12 residues. CDR3 residues: CASREGGGELFF. The DNA for the CDR3 is TGTGCCAGCAGGGAAGGGGGCGGGGAGCTGTTTTTT.

The chain links TRBV5-1 to TRBJ2-7; D possibly corresponds to TRBD1 (5 bases). Germline V gene data show CDR1 as SGHRS and CDR2 as YFSETQ. The V end was cut by 1 base, the J end by 2 bases, with 10 bases between. The CDR3 sequence is 14 residues long. CDR3 coding DNA: TGCGCCAGCAGCTTGACTGGACAAACCTACGAGCAGTACTTC. This codes for CASSLTGQTYEQYF.

This chain connects TRBV6-6 to TRBJ2-3; 9 positions agree with TRBD2. Looked up from germline, CDR1 is MNHNY and CDR2 is SVGAGI (reference sequence). V shed 6 bases and J 3 bases; nucleotides not matched to a gene: 7. The CDR3 loop spans 15 amino acids. The DNA of the CDR3 is TGTGCCAGCAGGGGTGAGCGGGGGGTGACAGATACGCAGTATTTT. This translates into CASRGERGVTDTQYF.

The chain joins TRBV6-1 to TRBJ1-5; TRBD1 might be the D (6 bases). Between the trimmed V and J ends, which lost 0 bases and 1 base, there was a span of 13 bases. The CDR3 sequence is 17 residues long. CDR1 is MNHNS and CDR2 is SASEGT in the germline V gene. CDR3: CASSEARGGASNQPQHF. CDR3 DNA sequence: TGTGCCAGCAGTGAAGCGCGCGGGGGGGCGAGCAATCAGCCCCAGCATTTT.

This clone was counted only a few times. This rearrangement joins TRBV6-5 to TRBJ1-6, with D unresolved. Germline V lookup: CDR1 MNHEY, CDR2 SVGAGI. Between the trimmed V and J ends, which lost 0 bases and 7 bases, there was a span of 13 bases. The CDR3 contains 16 residues. CDR3: CASSYSSALRNSPLHF. As DNA, the CDR3 is TGTGCCAGCAGTTACTCGAGTGCCCTGAGAAATTCACCCCTCCACTTT.

J is TRBJ1-1 and V is TRBV29-1, with no clear D. This CDR3 contains 13 residues. V lost 5 bases to trimming and J lost 3 bases, with 13 bases between them. Germline V CDR1 and CDR2: SQVTM, ANQGSEA. CDR3 sequence reads: CSVNQDTDTEAFF. As DNA, the CDR3 is TGCAGCGTTAACCAAGACACGGACACTGAAGCTTTCTTT.

The chain recombines TRBV4-1 with TRBJ2-3; tentative D call: TRBD1 (5 bases). V was clipped by 3 bases and J by 3 bases, with 13 bases between them. The CDR3 is 15 amino acids. Germline V lookup: CDR1 MGHRA, CDR2 YSYEKL. The CDR3 DNA reads TGCGCCAGCAGCCACCCACAGGCTGGTACAGATACGCAGTATTTT. Amino acids: CASSHPQAGTDTQYF.

The V gene is TRBV6-5, the J gene TRBJ1-1, with D possibly TRBD1 on 6 matching bases. This CDR3 region has 13 residues. V lost 7 bases, J lost 3 bases, and 12 bases lay in between. Germline lookup yields CDR1 MNHEY and CDR2 SVGAGI. Here the CDR3 reads CASKRPGDTEAFF. As DNA, the CDR3 is TGTGCCAGCAAGAGGCCAGGGGACACTGAAGCTTTCTTT.

This chain connects TRBV6-5 to TRBJ1-2; TRBD1 matches at 9 bases. J gave up 4 bases and V 5 bases, and 2 bases lay outside the gene matches. This CDR3 spans 13 amino acids. Germline CDR1 reads MNHEY; CDR2 reads SVGAGI. The CDR3 reads CASSRDRAYGYTF. In DNA form, the CDR3 reads TGTGCCAGCAGTCGGGACAGGGCCTATGGCTACACCTTC.

The chain uses TRBV7-8 and TRBJ1-3, with TRBD1 identical over 7 bases. This CDR3 spans 15 amino acids. Looked up from germline, CDR1 is SGHVS and CDR2 is FQNEAQ. Losses at the gene ends were 6 bases for V and 0 bases for J; bases not matched to a gene: 5. CDR3 sequence reads: CASRKDRSSGNTIYF. The CDR3, as DNA: TGTGCCAGCAGGAAGGACAGGAGCTCTGGAAACACCATATATTTT.

The V gene is TRBV21-1, the J gene TRBJ2-5; TRBD1 is the table's D call and was not checked against the DNA. TRBJ2-7 explains the end of the DNA better; the J call may be wrong. TRBV21-1 is listed as a pseudogene. This CDR3 contains 18 residues. The CDR3 reads CASSKEPKDRGALYEQYF. In DNA form, the CDR3 reads TGTGCCAGCAGCAAAGAACCCAAGGACAGGGGCGCCCTCTACGAGCAGTACTTC.

The rearrangement uses TRBV5-1 and TRBJ2-7; TRBD2 might be the D (5 bases). The CDR3 loop spans 12 amino acids. Germline CDR1 and CDR2: SGHRS and YFSETQ. V lost 0 bases, J lost 6 bases, and 7 bases lay in between. CDR3 loop: CASSLVGGEQYF. In DNA, the CDR3 is TGCGCCAGCAGCTTGGTTGGAGGCGAGCAGTACTTC. Based on the CDR3 plus reference TRBV5-1 and TRBJ2-7, the full variable domain is KAGVTQTPRYLIKTRGQQVTLSCSPISGHRSVSWYQQTPGQGLQFLFEYFSETQRNKGNFPGRFSGRQFSNSRSEMNVSTLELGDSALYLCASSLVGGEQYFGPGTRLTVT.

The V gene is TRBV14, the J gene TRBJ1-1; 7 bases match TRBD1. The V and J ends lost 4 bases and 0 bases, in that order; junction bases with no gene match: 8. This CDR3 is built from 16 residues. Germline CDR1 reads SGHDN; CDR2 reads FVKESK. CDR3 sequence reads: CASSRDTGTVNTEAFF. The CDR3 region has the DNA TGTGCCAGCAGCCGAGATACCGGGACAGTGAACACTGAAGCTTTCTTT.

DNA for the CDR3: TGTGCCAGCAGTTCAGAGGCTATGAACACTGAAGCTTTCTTT. Amino acid sequence: CASSSEAMNTEAFF. The chain links TRBV2 to TRBJ1-1; D is ambiguous. V dropped 5 bases and J dropped 0 bases, with 10 bases sitting between them. This CDR3 region has 14 residues. Per germline, CDR1 SNHLY and CDR2 FYNNEI. Filled out from reference TRBV2 and TRBJ1-1, the complete variable domain reads EPEVTQTPSHQVTQMGQEVILRCVPISNHLYFYWYRQILGQKVEFLVSFYNNEISEKSEIFDDQFSVERPDGSNFTLKIRSTKLEDSAMYFCASSSEAMNTEAFFGQGTRLTVV.

The gene calls are TRBV11-2 and TRBJ2-1, with TRBD1 as a possible D gene (6 bases). V lost 6 bases and J lost 6, with 18 bases in between. CDR3 length: 15 amino acids. Looked up from germline, CDR1 is SGHAT and CDR2 is FQNNGV. CDR3 residues: CASSFRGGSPNEQFF. The CDR3 nucleotides are TGTGCCAGCAGTTTCCGAGGGGGTTCCCCCAATGAGCAGTTCTTC.

This clone showed up just once. The chain recombines TRBV2 with TRBJ2-2; 9 bases match TRBD1. This CDR3 is 15 amino acids long. V shed 6 bases, J shed 5 bases, and the junction held 7 bases outside the gene matches. Germline values: CDR1 SNHLY, CDR2 FYNNEI. The CDR3 DNA reads TGTGCCAGCAGGGTAGGACAGGGGACGACCGGGGAGCTGTTTTTT. Translating gives CASRVGQGTTGELFF.

This clone was observed a few times. V usage is TRBV10-3 and J usage is TRBJ1-2; D may be TRBD1 (6 bases). Germline assignment: CDR1 ENHRY and CDR2 SYGVKD. V lost 6 bases to trimming and J lost 5 bases, with 13 bases between them. The CDR3 totals 13 residues. This chain's CDR3 is CAISPRQEYGYTF. The CDR3 bases are TGTGCCATCAGCCCCCGACAGGAATATGGCTACACCTTC.

Regarding this clone: An end of the junction differs from the germline gene, which may be a read error. The V call is TRBV5-4, the J call TRBJ2-7; TRBD2 is a possible D gene (6 bases). The CDR3 runs 14 residues. Germline CDR1 reads SGHNT; CDR2 reads YYREEE (reference sequence). The CDR3 loop is CASSTGLLSSEQYF. CDR3 nucleotide sequence: TGTGCCAGCAGCACGGGACTCCTCTCCTCCGAGCAGTACTTC.

The chain combines TRBV27 with TRBJ1-1; 8 nucleotides align to TRBD1. This CDR3 contains 13 residues. The germline gives CDR1 MNHEY, CDR2 SMNVEV (reference sequence). The V gene end was trimmed by 5 bases and the J gene end by 6 bases; junction bases not matched to a gene: 5. CDR3 sequence: CASSPRQGPEAFF. CDR3 nucleotides: TGTGCCAGCAGTCCTCGACAGGGGCCTGAAGCTTTCTTT.

The chain carries TRBV2 and TRBJ2-7, with TRBD1 identical over 9 bases. The junction had 9 bases not matched to a gene; V was cut back by 4 bases and J by 5 bases. In germline, CDR1 is SNHLY, CDR2 FYNNEI. The CDR3 length is 15 residues. DNA of the CDR3: TGTGCCAGCAGTGCCCCTAACAGGGGGCACGACGAGCAGTACTTC. Protein: CASSAPNRGHDEQYF.

The V and J genes are TRBV6-5 and TRBJ2-7, with D possibly matching TRBD1 (7 bases). Trimming left V 5 bases short and J 6 bases short, with 20 bases between. CDR1 is MNHEY and CDR2 is SVGAGI in the germline V gene. This CDR3 has 15 residues. The CDR3 loop reads CASSMGGTVRIEQYF. CDR3 sequence (DNA): TGTGCCAGCAGTATGGGCGGGACAGTACGTATCGAGCAGTACTTC.

This chain joins TRBV2 and TRBJ2-6; a possible D gene is TRBD2 (6 bases). Trimming left V 7 bases short and J 4 bases short, with 14 bases between. Per germline, CDR1 SNHLY and CDR2 FYNNEI. This CDR3 comprises 15 residues. The CDR3 protein is CASTRGLSGANVLTF. CDR3 nucleotide sequence: TGTGCCAGCACACGGGGACTCTCAGGGGCCAACGTCCTGACTTTC.

This chain joins TRBV11-2 and TRBJ1-2; D is ambiguous. V lost 7 bases to trimming and J lost 1 base, with 4 bases between them. The CDR3 spans 11 residues. Per the germline V gene, CDR1 is SGHAT and CDR2 is FQNNGV. DNA of the CDR3: TGTGCCAGCAACAATAACTATGGCTACACCTTC. Translation gives CASNNNYGYTF.

The chain is built from TRBV11-1 and TRBJ2-3; TRBD2 matches 14 bases. This CDR3 contains 17 residues. The germline V gene encodes CDR1 SGHAT and CDR2 FQDESV (reference sequence). Trimming removed 5 bases from V and 2 bases from J; junction bases left unmatched: 6. DNA of the CDR3: TGTGCCAGCAGCCGGGGACTAGCGGGGGTGTACACAGATACGCAGTATTTT. It yields the protein CASSRGLAGVYTDTQYF.

The count of this clone is one. The rearrangement uses TRBV13 and TRBJ2-1; 12 bases agree with TRBD2. Trimming at V came to 4 bases and at J to 6 bases, leaving 7 bases not matched to a gene. Germline V lookup: CDR1 PRHDT, CDR2 FYEKMQ (reference sequence). The CDR3 length is 16 residues. The CDR3 loop reads CASSSTGTSGRNEQFF. DNA for the CDR3: TGTGCCAGCAGCTCCACCGGGACTAGCGGGCGCAATGAGCAGTTCTTC. The entire variable domain, with the rest obtained from reference TRBV13 and TRBJ2-1, is as follows: AAGVIQSPRHLIKEKRETATLKCYPIPRHDTVYWYQQGPGQDPQFLISFYEKMQSDKGSIPDRFSAQQFSDYHSELNMSSLELGDSALYFCASSSTGTSGRNEQFFGPGTRLTVL.